This section outlines one T cell receptor (beta chain) sequence together with its context. The data were taken from a study of blood T cell repertoires in COVID-19. This CDR3 spans 13 amino acids. In germline, CDR1 is SGHRS, CDR2 YFSETQ. Trimming stripped 0 bases from V and 7 bases from J, with 8 bases between. Only in-frame clones appear in the TCRdb table, and some are missing; sequencing was by immunoSEQ multiplex PCR. The data hold about 190,000 clones, with roughly 80% observed a single time. Sequencing was done on a sample of peripheral blood. The chain is built from TRBV5-1 and TRBJ1-5, with D perhaps matching TRBD1 (5 bases). The clonotype comes from a woman aged 50 to 60 with acute or convalescent COVID-19. In DNA form, the CDR3 reads TGCGCCAGCAGCTTGGCGGGGGGGCAGCCCCAGCATTTT. It yields the protein CASSLAGGQPQHF. The full variable domain, rest sourced from reference TRBV5-1 and TRBJ1-5, is KAGVTQTPRYLIKTRGQQVTLSCSPISGHRSVSWYQQTPGQGLQFLFEYFSETQRNKGNFPGRFSGRQFSNSRSEMNVSTLELGDSALYLCASSLAGGQPQHFGDGTRLSIL.